What follows are 8 T cell receptor beta chains derived from one specimen sequenced in a study of CD8+CD57+ T cells in acquired aplastic anemia. Flow cytometry had shown expanded CD8+CD57+ cells in the patients chosen for sequencing. Genomic DNA provided the template from which TCR beta VDJ and CDR3 profiles were obtained. TCRdb re-analysed the reads in MiXCR, keeping a single row per CDR3 protein. The data contain fewer than 200,000 distinct CDR3 sequences, around half of them singletons. Sequenced input: sorted CD4+, CD8+, or CD8+CD57+ T cells (not recorded which) from PBMCs. Receptor source: a human donor with aplastic anemia.

The table lists this clonotype with a count of one. V is TRBV7-3 and J is TRBJ1-2, with TRBD1 matching 9 bases. The V gene's germline CDR1 is SGHTA and CDR2 FQGTGA. V shed 5 bases, J shed 4 bases, and the junction held 11 bases outside the gene matches. There are 16 residues in the CDR3. CDR3 DNA sequence: TGTGCCAGCAGCCCAGGGACAGGGATGGGTGGCTATGGCTACACCTTC. This translates into CASSPGTGMGGYGYTF.

This clonotype turned up a few times. V gene TRBV28 combines with J gene TRBJ1-5, with TRBD1 as a possible D gene (5 bases). CDR3 length: 17 residues. In germline, CDR1 is MDHEN, CDR2 SYDVKM. Trimming pared 2 bases from V and 0 bases from J, leaving 14 bases between. The CDR3 protein is CASSLVQGSYSNQPQHF. The CDR3 region has the DNA TGTGCCAGCAGTTTAGTCCAGGGATCCTATAGCAATCAGCCCCAGCATTTT. The full variable domain, rest sourced from reference TRBV28 and TRBJ1-5, is DVKVTQSSRYLVKRTGEKVFLECVQDMDHENMFWYRQDPGLGLRLIYFSYDVKMKEKGDIPEGYSVSREKKERFSLILESASTNQTSMYLCASSLVQGSYSNQPQHFGDGTRLSIL.

A remark on this clonotype: This may be a read error: a much more frequent sequence differs by one nucleotide. CDR3 coding DNA: TGCGCCAGCAGCCAAGAGATACGAGGAAAACTGTTTTTT. This translates into CASSQEIRGKLFF. The chain combines TRBV4-3 with TRBJ1-4; D unresolved. This CDR3 is built from 13 residues. V was trimmed by 0 bases and J by 10 bases, leaving 9 bases between them. Germline V lookup: CDR1 LGHNA, CDR2 YSLEER.

In its sample, this clonotype was seen many times. This chain links TRBV9 with TRBJ2-5, with D perhaps being TRBD1 or TRBD2 (6 bases each). V gave up 3 bases and J gave up 7 bases, with 19 bases separating them. The CDR3 is made up of 15 amino acids. Germline CDR1 is SGDLS and CDR2 is YYNGEE. CDR3 protein: CASSALRGREGTQYF. In DNA form, the CDR3 reads TGTGCCAGCAGCGCCCTCCGGGGGCGTGAGGGGACCCAGTACTTC.

Ten or more counts support this clonotype. This CDR3 is CSATRPQGVPYNEQFF. CDR3 nucleotides: TGCAGTGCTACCCGACCGCAGGGAGTCCCCTACAATGAGCAGTTCTTC. The rearrangement links TRBV20-1 to TRBJ2-1; D may correspond to TRBD1 or TRBD2 (5 bases each). Trimming removed 4 bases at V and 2 bases at J, with 18 bases between. Germline V gives CDR1 DFQATT, CDR2 SNEGSKA (reference sequence). This CDR3 is 16 amino acids long.

The sample holds many counts of this clonotype. The chain carries TRBV19 and TRBJ1-5, with unresolved D. This CDR3 comprises 14 residues. The germline CDR1 and CDR2 sequences are LNHDA and SQIVND (reference sequence). V was pared by 3 bases and J by 7 bases, with 13 bases between. CDR3 in amino acids: CASSMTGRDQPQHF. The CDR3 DNA follows: TGTGCCAGTAGTATGACTGGGCGAGACCAGCCCCAGCATTTT. Full variable domain (outside the CDR3, taken from reference TRBV19 and TRBJ1-5): DGGITQSPKYLFRKEGQNVTLSCEQNLNHDAMYWYRQDPGQGLRLIYYSQIVNDFQKGDIAEGYSVSREKKESFPLTVTSAQKNPTAFYLCASSMTGRDQPQHFGDGTRLSIL.

Many counts were recorded for this clonotype. The chain combines TRBV20-1 with TRBJ2-2; 15 bases are shared with TRBD2. The CDR3 runs to 13 residues. The ends lost 6 bases at V and 13 bases at J; junction bases unmatched: 6. The germline gives CDR1 DFQATT, CDR2 SNEGSKA (reference sequence). DNA for the CDR3: TGCAGTGCGTGGACTAGCGGGGGGGCCAGGCTGTTTTTT. Residues: CSAWTSGGARLFF.

This clonotype appeared many times. The chain links TRBV12-3 or TRBV12-4 to TRBJ2-1, with a weak D call TRBD1 (6 bases). The CDR3 sequence is 12 residues long. V lost 3 bases to trimming and J lost 10 bases, with 10 bases between them. CDR3 region: CASSLGAGEQFF. CDR3 in DNA: TGTGCCAGCAGTTTGGGGGCTGGAGAGCAGTTCTTC.